What follows is one TCR beta chain and its context. Its antigen is undetermined. This specimen belongs to a study of CD8 T cells in ankylosing spondylitis. Broader study findings: Characteristic of ankylosing spondylitis blood, it appeared, was a TCR beta motif comprising 7 to 9 highly homologous variants.

TCRdb re-called the 5' RACE reads with MiXCR, one entry per CDR3 protein. The table includes hundreds of thousands of distinct CDR3 sequences, approximately 26% detected once. The CDR3 spans 14 residues. V lost 7 bases and J lost 0, with 11 bases in between. This TCR was sampled from a male donor with ankylosing spondylitis. Material for sequencing was blood, either unsorted or a sorted T cell fraction (not recorded which). V gene TRBV12-3 or TRBV12-4 combines with J gene TRBJ2-3, with D uncertain. The CDR3 loop reads CASKESHSTDTQYF. CDR3 DNA sequence: TGTGCCAGCAAAGAATCGCATAGCACAGATACGCAGTATTTT.